The 20 T cell receptor beta chains presented below share a single source sample, sequenced in a study of control samples from healthy donors and cancer patients (dated by TCRdb to about 2020). Libraries came from the immunoSEQ multiplex PCR assay. Entries here come from immuneACCESS through TCRdb and include only in-frame sequences with V and J called. Some clones fail to appear in such tables; in the studies checked, an unresolved V gene covers under half of the shortfall, and the cause of the remainder is unknown. This sample comprises 95,000 to 150,000 clones, 88% of them detected only once. The top ten constitute 3.4% of the sample. The material sequenced was blood. The origin of the receptors is a man in his forties or fifties in good health.

This rearrangement joins TRBV24-1 to TRBJ1-2; 9 nucleotides match TRBD1. The germline CDR1 and CDR2 sequences are KGHDR and SFDVKD. The CDR3 loop spans 12 amino acids. The trim removed 9 bases at V and 8 bases at J, leaving 6 bases unmatched. The CDR3 region is CATGDRDGGYTF. Written as DNA, the CDR3 is TGTGCCACCGGGGACAGGGACGGGGGCTACACCTTC.

This chain joins TRBV10-3 and TRBJ1-2, with TRBD1 matching over 8 bases. CDR1 is ENHRY, CDR2 SYGVKD, per germline. Unmatched junction bases numbered 13, after V lost 4 bases and J lost 6 bases. This CDR3 has 16 residues. The DNA of the CDR3 is TGTGCCATCAGTGGTAGGGGACAGGAGGAAGGTGATGGCTACACCTTC. Amino acids: CAISGRGQEEGDGYTF.

CDR3 amino acids: CASSSQGARSGYTF. CDR3 sequence (DNA): TGTGCCAGCAGCTCACAGGGGGCTCGGAGTGGCTACACCTTC. This chain connects TRBV5-4 to TRBJ1-2, with 9 bases lining up with TRBD1. This CDR3 is built from 14 residues. V trimming: 3 bases; J trimming: 7 bases; junction bases outside the gene matches: 7. Looked up from germline, CDR1 is SGHNT and CDR2 is YYREEE (reference sequence).

The V gene is TRBV5-5, the J gene TRBJ1-1, with 8 nucleotides matching TRBD1. The V and J ends lost 3 bases and 3 bases, in that order; junction bases with no gene match: 1. The CDR3 is 13 residues long. Germline CDR1 SGHKS, CDR2 YYEKEE (reference sequence). The CDR3 sequence is CASSSDRDTEAFF. Written as DNA, the CDR3 is TGTGCCAGCAGCTCGGACAGGGACACTGAAGCTTTCTTT.

For this clone: One end of the junction is discordant with germline, which a read error may explain. The chain uses TRBV2 and TRBJ1-1; 8 bases fit TRBD1. Germline V gene sequence: CDR1 SNHLY, CDR2 FYNNEI. CDR3 length: 15 residues. This chain's CDR3 is CAGREYQGARTEAFF. CDR3 DNA sequence: TGTGCCGGCAGAGAATACCAGGGGGCTCGCACTGAAGCTTTCTTT. The full variable domain, completed using reference TRBV2 and TRBJ1-1, is EPEVTQTPSHQVTQMGQEVILRCVPISNHLYFYWYRQILGQKVEFLVSFYNNEISEKSEIFDDQFSVERPDGSNFTLKIRSTKLEDSAMYFCAGREYQGARTEAFFGQGTRLTVV.

V is TRBV7-3 and J is TRBJ2-6; 9 bases are shared with TRBD1. J gave up 3 bases and V 6 bases, and 9 bases lay outside the gene matches. Germline V CDR1 and CDR2: SGHTA, FQGTGA. CDR3 length: 17 amino acids. CDR3 bases: TGTGCCAGCAGTTTCGGGACAGGGCGGGATGGGGCCAACGTCCTGACTTTC. This translates into CASSFGTGRDGANVLTF. Complete variable domain (other parts from reference TRBV7-3 and TRBJ2-6): GAGVSQTPSNKVTEKGKYVELRCDPISGHTALYWYRQSLGQGPEFLIYFQGTGAADDSGLPNDRFFAVRPEGSVSTLKIQRTERGDSAVYLCASSFGTGRDGANVLTFGAGSRLTVL.

The J gene is TRBJ2-7, the V gene TRBV2, with 9 bases matching TRBD1. There are 14 residues in the CDR3. Germline V gene data show CDR1 as SNHLY and CDR2 as FYNNEI. V trimming: 6 bases; J trimming: 5 bases; junction bases outside the gene matches: 8. CDR3 DNA: TGTGCCAGCAGACCCGGGACAGGGTTGGACGAGCAGTACTTC. Protein product: CASRPGTGLDEQYF.

V gene TRBV6-4 combines with J gene TRBJ2-6; the D is unclear. V was shortened by 2 bases and J by 0 bases, with 2 bases between the two germline ends. CDR1 is MRHNA, CDR2 SNTAGT, per germline. The CDR3 spans 14 residues. CDR3 in amino acids: CASSDNSGANVLTF. In nucleotides, the CDR3 is TGTGCCAGCAGTGACAACTCTGGGGCCAACGTCCTGACTTTC.

The gene calls are TRBV5-1 and TRBJ1-1; no firm D call. The germline V gene has CDR1 SGHRS and CDR2 YFSETQ. Trimming left V 4 bases short and J 2 bases short, with 12 bases between. The CDR3 consists of 14 residues. CDR3 nucleotides: TGCGCCAGCAGCCTCGACGGGGTCAACACTGAAGCTTTCTTT. Protein: CASSLDGVNTEAFF.

The chain combines TRBV30 with TRBJ2-7; D is tentatively TRBD1 or TRBD2 (5 bases each). CDR3 length: 14 amino acids. CDR1 and CDR2 from the germline V gene are GTSNPN and SVGIG (reference sequence). With 4 bases removed from V and 3 bases from J, the gap between germline ends came to 16 bases. CDR3 region: CAWTERGVNYEQYF. CDR3 DNA: TGTGCCTGGACAGAGAGGGGAGTAAACTACGAGCAGTACTTC.

The rearrangement links TRBV7-9 to TRBJ1-6; no clear D gene. Trimming removed 3 bases at V and 7 bases at J, with 10 bases between. The CDR3 length is 14 residues. Germline lookup yields CDR1 SEHNR and CDR2 FQNEAQ (reference sequence). The CDR3 loop is CASSFESPNSPLHF. CDR3 DNA: TGTGCCAGCAGCTTTGAAAGTCCGAATTCACCCCTCCACTTT.

The chain recombines TRBV6-6 with TRBJ2-1; D remains ambiguous. Trimming removed 9 bases at V and 10 bases at J, with 19 bases between. Germline CDR1 is MNHNY and CDR2 is SVGAGI (reference sequence). CDR3 size: 13 residues. The CDR3 DNA sequence: TGTGCCAGAGCCCGGACGGCCGTAGGAGAGCAGTTCTTC. It codes for CARARTAVGEQFF.

This clone was counted once. This chain uses TRBV5-6 with TRBJ1-4; 12 nucleotides line up with TRBD1. The CDR3 is made up of 16 amino acids. Per the germline V gene, CDR1 is SGHDT and CDR2 is YYEEEE. The J segment lost 4 bases and the V segment lost 4 bases, leaving 5 bases of the junction unmatched. The CDR3 sequence is CASSGGQGASNEKLFF. CDR3 bases: TGTGCCAGCAGCGGGGGACAGGGGGCTAGTAATGAAAAACTGTTTTTT.

The chain has TRBV27 and TRBJ1-1, with 7 bases that match TRBD1. V trimming: 6 bases; J trimming: 4 bases; junction bases outside the gene matches: 5. The V gene's germline CDR1 is MNHEY and CDR2 SMNVEV (reference sequence). The CDR3 spans 13 residues. The CDR3 nucleotides are TGTGCCAGCAGGGAACAGGGGCGCACTGAAGCTTTCTTT. It codes for CASREQGRTEAFF.

The chain couples TRBV4-1 to TRBJ1-2; no definite D call. The CDR3 has 14 residues. The V end lost 6 bases, the J end lost 4 bases, and 15 bases lay between the germline ends. Germline V lookup: CDR1 MGHRA, CDR2 YSYEKL. This CDR3 reads CASSLSLTVYGYTF. The CDR3 DNA follows: TGCGCCAGCAGTCTAAGTCTCACAGTCTATGGCTACACCTTC.

The J gene is TRBJ2-7, the V gene TRBV20-1; D is unclear. The germline V and J ends were trimmed by 4 bases and 8 bases, with 12 bases remaining between them. The CDR3 spans 11 residues. The germline CDR1 and CDR2 sequences are DFQATT and SNEGSKA (reference sequence). CDR3: CSATTLTQQYF. CDR3 DNA sequence: TGCAGTGCTACGACTCTGACACAGCAGTACTTC.

The chain recombines TRBV5-1 with TRBJ1-3; no clear D. Germline V gene sequence: CDR1 SGHRS, CDR2 YFSETQ. V was trimmed by 4 bases and J by 2 bases, leaving 10 bases between them. This CDR3 has 14 amino acids. The CDR3 DNA is TGCGCCAGCAGCCCTGAACATGCTGGAAACACCATATATTTT. Amino acids: CASSPEHAGNTIYF.

The V call is TRBV4-3, the J call TRBJ2-1; 7 nucleotides line up with TRBD1. CDR1 LGHNA and CDR2 YSLEER come from the germline V gene. V trimming: 0 bases; J trimming: 3 bases; junction bases outside the gene matches: 5. The CDR3 covers 16 residues. DNA of the CDR3: TGCGCCAGCAGCCAAGAGAGACAGGGAAGCTACAATGAGCAGTTCTTC. Amino acid sequence: CASSQERQGSYNEQFF.

This clone appeared a single time. The chain has TRBV30 and TRBJ2-7; no clear D gene. V lost 2 bases to trimming and J lost 6 bases, with 11 bases between them. CDR1 is GTSNPN, CDR2 SVGIG, per germline (reference sequence). This CDR3 contains 12 residues. CDR3 in amino acids: CAWSKGISEQYF. In DNA, the CDR3 is TGTGCCTGGAGTAAGGGTATCTCCGAGCAGTACTTC.

This chain connects TRBV30 to TRBJ1-2; a possible D gene is TRBD1 (5 bases). Germline assignment: CDR1 GTSNPN and CDR2 SVGIG (reference sequence). The CDR3 length is 11 residues. Trimming cost V 3 bases and J 8 bases, with 10 bases left between them. The CDR3: CAWSLGEGYTF. In DNA form, the CDR3 reads TGTGCCTGGAGCCTGGGGGAAGGCTACACCTTC.